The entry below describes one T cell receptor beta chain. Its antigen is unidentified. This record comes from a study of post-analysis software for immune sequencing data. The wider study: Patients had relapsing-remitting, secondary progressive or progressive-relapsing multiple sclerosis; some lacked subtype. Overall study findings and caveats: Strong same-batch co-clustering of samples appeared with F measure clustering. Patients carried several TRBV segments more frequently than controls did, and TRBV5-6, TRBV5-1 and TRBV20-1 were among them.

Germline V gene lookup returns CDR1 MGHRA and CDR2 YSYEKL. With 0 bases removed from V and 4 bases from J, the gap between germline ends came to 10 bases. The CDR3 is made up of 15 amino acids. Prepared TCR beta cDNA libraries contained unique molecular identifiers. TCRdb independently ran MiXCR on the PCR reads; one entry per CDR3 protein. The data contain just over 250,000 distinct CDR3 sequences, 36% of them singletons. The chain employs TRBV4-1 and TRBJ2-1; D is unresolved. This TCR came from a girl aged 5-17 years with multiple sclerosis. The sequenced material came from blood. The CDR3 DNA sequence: TGCGCCAGCAGCCAAGAGTCCGGCCCATACAATGAGCAGTTCTTC. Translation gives CASSQESGPYNEQFF.